Below are 15 T cell receptor beta chains sequenced from a single sample in a study of graft-versus-host responses after intestinal transplantation. These TCRs' antigens remain unknown. TCRdb's copy holds only in-frame clones and misses some; the assay was immunoSEQ multiplex PCR. The sample gives about 59,000 clones, roughly 93% of which show up once; about 0.4% is in the top ten. Sequenced material: unstimulated CD4+ T cells sorted from spleen or lymph node cells, taken before transplant. These receptors all come from a human donor who was the organ donor for an intestinal transplant.

The CDR3, as DNA: TGTGCCAGCAGCTTAGGACAAACAGATACGCAGTATTTT. It encodes CASSLGQTDTQYF. The gene calls are TRBV7-3 and TRBJ2-3; tentative D call: TRBD1 (5 bases). The CDR3 is 13 amino acids. Germline V gene sequence: CDR1 SGHTA, CDR2 FQGTGA. Trimming took 2 bases from V and 3 from J, leaving 6 bases between them.

CDR3 DNA: TGTGCCAGCTCACCTCGAGGGGGGGCGAACGAGCAGTACTTC. Translated: CASSPRGGANEQYF. This chain joins TRBV18 and TRBJ2-7; possibly TRBD2 for D (7 bases). The length of the CDR3 is 14 residues. V was clipped by 3 bases and J by 5 bases, with 14 bases between them. Per the germline V gene, CDR1 is KGHSH and CDR2 is LQKENI.

The J gene is TRBJ1-1, the V gene TRBV5-1; D gene ambiguous. The CDR3 covers 14 residues. The V gene lost 1 base and the J gene lost 2 bases, with 9 bases spanning the gap. Per the germline V gene, CDR1 is SGHRS and CDR2 is YFSETQ. CDR3 in DNA: TGCGCCAGCAGCTTGTCGGGAGCCAACACTGAAGCTTTCTTT. Translation gives CASSLSGANTEAFF.

The rearrangement uses TRBV18 and TRBJ1-2; 7 positions agree with TRBD1. The germline V gene encodes CDR1 KGHSH and CDR2 LQKENI. This CDR3 region has 15 residues. V was clipped by 6 bases and J by 5 bases; unmatched bases: 12. The CDR3 coding sequence is TGTGCCAGCTCCGAAGGACAGGCCGTGCGGTATGGCTACACCTTC. The encoded protein is CASSEGQAVRYGYTF. The full variable domain, completed using reference TRBV18 and TRBJ1-2, is NAGVMQNPRHLVRRRGQEARLRCSPMKGHSHVYWYRQLPEEGLKFMVYLQKENIIDESGMPKERFSAEFPKEGPSILRIQQVVRGDSAAYFCASSEGQAVRYGYTFGSGTRLTVV.

The chain has TRBV11-2 and TRBJ2-1; 7 nucleotides agree with TRBD2. The CDR3 has 16 residues. The ends lost 6 bases at V and 0 bases at J; junction bases unmatched: 8. The V gene's germline CDR1 is SGHAT and CDR2 FQNNGV. In DNA form, the CDR3 reads TGTGCCAGCAGGAATTTGGGGGGGAGCTCCTACAATGAGCAGTTCTTC. Its protein product is CASRNLGGSSYNEQFF.

This clone was recorded once. The chain employs TRBV18 and TRBJ2-3; TRBD1 is a possible D gene (6 bases). Trimming cost V 2 bases and J 2 bases, with 17 bases left between them. The CDR3 length is 17 residues. Looked up from germline, CDR1 is KGHSH and CDR2 is LQKENI. The CDR3 reads CASSPTGPGVHTDTQYF. CDR3 coding DNA: TGTGCCAGCTCACCAACGGGACCAGGGGTCCACACAGATACGCAGTATTTT. The complete variable domain, with remaining parts taken from reference TRBV18 and TRBJ2-3, reads NAGVMQNPRHLVRRRGQEARLRCSPMKGHSHVYWYRQLPEEGLKFMVYLQKENIIDESGMPKERFSAEFPKEGPSILRIQQVVRGDSAAYFCASSPTGPGVHTDTQYFGPGTRLTVL.

V usage is TRBV2 and J usage is TRBJ2-4; D uncertain. V shed 5 bases and J shed 0 bases, with 14 bases lying between them. The CDR3 is 16 residues long. The V gene's germline CDR1 is SNHLY and CDR2 FYNNEI. This CDR3 reads CASSQTVLLAKNIQYF. Written as DNA, the CDR3 is TGTGCCAGCAGTCAAACAGTTCTTCTAGCCAAAAACATTCAGTACTTC.

The chain links TRBV6-5 to TRBJ1-2; no reliable D call. Germline-derived CDR1 and CDR2 are MNHEY and SVGAGI. V was clipped by 8 bases and J by 0 bases, with 16 bases between them. The CDR3 has 15 residues. This CDR3 reads CASRTLRATNYGYTF. DNA of the CDR3: TGTGCCAGCCGGACCTTGAGGGCCACTAACTATGGCTACACCTTC.

The chain has TRBV18 and TRBJ2-7, with TRBD2 matching over 7 bases. With 0 bases clipped from V and 6 bases from J, the junction kept 8 bases outside the gene matches. Germline V gene lookup returns CDR1 KGHSH and CDR2 LQKENI. The CDR3 is 15 residues long. CDR3 bases: TGTGCCAGCTCACCACCCGTAAGCGGGGCCGGCGAGCAGTACTTC. Translated: CASSPPVSGAGEQYF.

V usage is TRBV5-8 and J usage is TRBJ1-3, with TRBD1 as a possible D gene (6 bases). Germline CDR1 reads SGHTS; CDR2 reads YDEGEE. The CDR3 length is 16 residues. V lost 4 bases, J lost 1 base, and 15 bases lay in between. The CDR3 sequence: CASSIRGVRSGNTIYF. CDR3 nucleotides: TGTGCCAGCAGCATAAGGGGGGTTCGTTCTGGAAACACCATATATTTT.

The chain has TRBV19 and TRBJ2-5; D is undetermined. The DNA matches TRBJ2-7 better at its end, which makes the J call doubtful. CDR1 and CDR2 from the germline V gene are LNHDA and SQIVND (reference sequence). This CDR3 contains 16 residues. This chain's CDR3 is CASSMFAPPFAYEQYF. The CDR3 bases are TGTGCCAGTAGTATGTTCGCCCCCCCCTTTGCCTACGAGCAGTACTTC.

A single count supports this clone. The chain combines TRBV4-3 with TRBJ2-6, with D possibly being TRBD2 (5 bases). The CDR3 sequence is 16 residues long. V was shortened by 0 bases and J by 3 bases, with 9 bases between the two germline ends. The germline CDR1 and CDR2 sequences are LGHNA and YSLEER. This CDR3 is CASSQDPGNGANVLTF. Here the CDR3 DNA reads TGCGCCAGCAGCCAAGATCCGGGGAATGGGGCCAACGTCCTGACTTTC.

The chain has TRBV5-1 and TRBJ2-4, with D perhaps TRBD2 (6 bases). CDR3 length: 17 amino acids. Germline-derived CDR1 and CDR2 are SGHRS and YFSETQ. V dropped 1 base and J dropped 1 base, with 15 bases sitting between them. The CDR3 loop reads CASSLRYQAGAKNIQYF. The CDR3 coding sequence is TGCGCCAGCAGCTTGCGGTATCAGGCGGGGGCCAAAAACATTCAGTACTTC. Filled out from reference TRBV5-1 and TRBJ2-4, the complete variable domain reads KAGVTQTPRYLIKTRGQQVTLSCSPISGHRSVSWYQQTPGQGLQFLFEYFSETQRNKGNFPGRFSGRQFSNSRSEMNVSTLELGDSALYLCASSLRYQAGAKNIQYFGAGTRLSVL.

The chain is built from TRBV10-3 and TRBJ2-3, with D perhaps being TRBD1 or TRBD2 (5 bases each). Germline V gene lookup returns CDR1 ENHRY and CDR2 SYGVKD. Trimming shortened V by 4 bases and J by 2 bases, and 7 bases separated the two germline ends. The CDR3 totals 13 residues. The CDR3 reads CAISGGFTDTQYF. The CDR3 DNA reads as TGTGCCATCAGTGGGGGGTTCACAGATACGCAGTATTTT.

The chain uses TRBV7-9 and TRBJ1-1; D unclear. V was cut by 2 bases and J by 4 bases, with 5 bases left in between. Germline lookup yields CDR1 SEHNR and CDR2 FQNEAQ (reference sequence). The CDR3 runs to 12 residues. CDR3 nucleotide sequence: TGTGCCAGCAGCTTACGCTCCACTGAAGCTTTCTTT. It translates to CASSLRSTEAFF.